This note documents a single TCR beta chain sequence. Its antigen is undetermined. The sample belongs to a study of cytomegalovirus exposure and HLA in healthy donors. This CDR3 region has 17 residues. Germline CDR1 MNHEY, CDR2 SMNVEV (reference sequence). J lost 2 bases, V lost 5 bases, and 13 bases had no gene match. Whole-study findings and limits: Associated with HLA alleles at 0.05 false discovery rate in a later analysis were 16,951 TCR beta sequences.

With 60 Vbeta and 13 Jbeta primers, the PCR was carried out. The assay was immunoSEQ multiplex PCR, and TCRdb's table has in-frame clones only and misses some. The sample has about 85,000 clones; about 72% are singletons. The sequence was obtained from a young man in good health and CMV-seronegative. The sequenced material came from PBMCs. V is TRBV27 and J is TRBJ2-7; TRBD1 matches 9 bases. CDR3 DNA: TGTGCCAGCAGTCACAGGGGGCCGGCCTACTATCCCTACGAGCAGTACTTC. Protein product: CASSHRGPAYYPYEQYF.